The 21 T cell receptor beta chains below were found in one sample sequenced in a study of immune evolution from preneoplasia to lung adenocarcinoma. Clones were read by immunoSEQ multiplex PCR, and TCRdb kept only the in-frame ones, dropping some. Of approximately 4,000 clones detected, approximately 90% appear once; the ten largest clones hold 3.9%. The specimen sequenced was FFPE minimally invasive lung adenocarcinoma tissue. The receptors originated from a donor at least 70 years old with lung adenocarcinoma.

This clone has more than one count but fewer than ten. The V gene is TRBV5-1, the J gene TRBJ2-1; D perhaps matches TRBD1 (6 bases). Germline V gives CDR1 SGHRS, CDR2 YFSETQ. V was cut by 0 bases and J by 10 bases, with 11 bases left in between. The CDR3 is 13 amino acids. The chain's CDR3 is CASSLVGDREQFF. The CDR3 region has the DNA TGCGCCAGCAGCTTGGTAGGAGACAGGGAGCAGTTCTTC.

The J gene is TRBJ2-1, the V gene TRBV21-1; TRBD1 was called by the table and not checked on the DNA. TRBV21-1 is a known pseudogene. The CDR3 consists of 19 residues. This CDR3 reads CASSNHNLFLVRSYNEQFF. In nucleotides, the CDR3 is TGTGCCAGCAGCAACCATAACCTTTTCCTCGTCAGGTCCTACAATGAGCAGTTCTTC.

The chain is built from TRBV10-2 and TRBJ2-6; no reliable D call. There are 15 residues in the CDR3. V gave up 4 bases and J gave up 0 bases, with 7 bases separating them. Germline V gene sequence: CDR1 WSHSY, CDR2 SAAADI. CDR3 residues: CASSVHSSGANVLTF. DNA for the CDR3: TGCGCCAGCAGTGTCCACAGCTCTGGGGCCAACGTCCTGACTTTC.

The chain carries TRBV6-1 and TRBJ2-5; TRBD1 matches 7 bases. Germline CDR1 is MNHNS and CDR2 is SASEGT. The CDR3 covers 14 residues. Unmatched junction bases numbered 6, after V lost 4 bases and J lost 4 bases. CDR3 coding DNA: TGTGCCAGCAGTGGGCCGACAGGGAGAGAGACCCAGTACTTC. Translated: CASSGPTGRETQYF.

The rearrangement joins TRBV5-4 to TRBJ2-2, with a tentative D call TRBD1 (5 bases). Germline V gives CDR1 SGHNT, CDR2 YYREEE (reference sequence). Trimming removed 1 base from V and 6 bases from J, with 10 bases in between. CDR3 length: 14 residues. The CDR3 DNA is TGTGCCAGCAGCTTGCAGGGCGCGGCCGGGGAGCTGTTTTTT. Translated: CASSLQGAAGELFF.

The gene calls are TRBV29-1 and TRBJ2-1; perhaps TRBD2 as D (5 bases). The CDR3 length is 14 residues. The ends were cut back, 3 bases at V and 3 bases at J, with 12 bases in the middle. Germline V gene sequence: CDR1 SQVTM, CDR2 ANQGSEA. The CDR3 loop is CSVDGGSYYNEQFF. The CDR3 DNA follows: TGCAGCGTTGATGGTGGGAGTTACTACAATGAGCAGTTCTTC.

V is TRBV18 and J is TRBJ2-3, with TRBD1 matching over 8 bases. This CDR3 has 16 residues. CDR1 is KGHSH, CDR2 LQKENI, per germline. V was clipped by 3 bases and J by 2 bases; unmatched bases: 7. CDR3 loop: CASSPLQGDPTDTQYF. CDR3 coding DNA: TGTGCCAGCTCACCTTTACAGGGGGATCCCACAGATACGCAGTATTTT.

The chain carries TRBV30 and TRBJ2-7; 10 bases are a match to TRBD2. The CDR3 consists of 13 residues. Germline CDR1 reads GTSNPN; CDR2 reads SVGIG (reference sequence). The V and J ends lost 2 bases and 6 bases, in that order; junction bases with no gene match: 4. CDR3: CAWSLAGASEQYF. CDR3 bases: TGTGCCTGGAGTCTAGCGGGAGCAAGCGAGCAGTACTTC.

This clone has just one count. No DNA is shown, since the ends of the CDR3 on it are uncertain; the CDR3 is the one TCRdb lists. The rearrangement joins TRBV29-1 to TRBJ1-3; the tabulated D call, TRBD1, remains unverified against the DNA. Termini included, the CDR3 measures 15 amino acids. Germline-derived CDR1 and CDR2 are SQVTM and ANQGSEA. CDR3 protein: CSVEGALDKGNTIYF.

This chain uses TRBV7-9 with TRBJ2-7, with 9 bases lining up with TRBD1. CDR1 SEHNR and CDR2 FQNEAQ come from the germline V gene (reference sequence). V dropped 1 base and J dropped 3; count of bases not matched to a gene: 4. The CDR3 contains 15 residues. The CDR3 spells CASSLGTGVFYEQYF. Here the CDR3 DNA reads TGTGCCAGCAGCTTAGGGACAGGGGTCTTCTACGAGCAGTACTTC.

The V call is TRBV7-2, the J call TRBJ1-1; no reliable D call. V was clipped by 1 base and J by 4 bases, with 10 bases between them. The CDR3 totals 14 residues. Germline V gives CDR1 SGHTA, CDR2 FQGNSA. CDR3 bases: TGTGCCAGCAGCTTAGAACGGTCTAGCACTGAAGCTTTCTTT. Translated, it gives CASSLERSSTEAFF.

J is TRBJ2-2 and V is TRBV4-1; tentatively, D is TRBD2 (5 bases). CDR3 size: 15 residues. Germline V lookup: CDR1 MGHRA, CDR2 YSYEKL. With 7 bases removed from V and 3 bases from J, the gap between germline ends came to 15 bases. CDR3 sequence reads: CASKPEEDYTGELFF. The CDR3 DNA sequence: TGCGCCAGCAAACCCGAGGAGGATTACACCGGGGAGCTGTTTTTT.

This chain uses TRBV7-2 with TRBJ2-5; TRBD2 might be the D (8 bases). The germline gives CDR1 SGHTA, CDR2 FQGNSA. The V gene lost 5 bases and the J gene lost 5 bases, with 21 bases spanning the gap. The CDR3 is 16 amino acids. CDR3 bases: TGTGCCAGCAGCCCCTTCCCCGGGAGGGGGCAGGAGACCCAGTACTTC. Residues: CASSPFPGRGQETQYF.

The rearrangement joins TRBV19 to TRBJ2-2, with 10 bases fitting TRBD1. This CDR3 comprises 15 residues. V dropped 7 bases and J dropped 2; count of bases not matched to a gene: 4. Germline CDR1 reads LNHDA; CDR2 reads SQIVND (reference sequence). The CDR3, as DNA: TGTGCCAGTACTTGGACAGGGGGTAACACCGGGGAGCTGTTTTTT. Its protein is CASTWTGGNTGELFF.

The rearrangement joins TRBV7-9 to TRBJ1-1, with TRBD1 matching over 9 bases. This CDR3 has 13 amino acids. With V trimmed by 5 bases and J by 4 bases, 2 bases remained unmatched. Germline values: CDR1 SEHNR, CDR2 FQNEAQ (reference sequence). The CDR3 region has the DNA TGTGCCAGCAGCGCGACAGGGGGCACTGAAGCTTTCTTT. It codes for CASSATGGTEAFF.

This clone appeared a single time. The chain employs TRBV5-1 and TRBJ2-3; TRBD1 is a possible D gene (5 bases). V lost 5 bases, J lost 6 bases, and 13 bases lay in between. Germline V lookup: CDR1 SGHRS, CDR2 YFSETQ. This CDR3 has 13 amino acids. The CDR3 loop is CASSSGMGDTQYF. CDR3 in DNA: TGCGCCAGCAGTTCAGGGATGGGGGATACGCAGTATTTT.

V gene TRBV7-9 combines with J gene TRBJ2-7, with 7 bases identical to TRBD1. V dropped 4 bases and J dropped 2; count of bases not matched to a gene: 5. The germline CDR1 and CDR2 sequences are SEHNR and FQNEAQ (reference sequence). The CDR3 is 14 residues long. CDR3 DNA: TGTGCCAGCAGCTCCCGGGACAGTACCTACGAGCAGTACTTC. Its translation is CASSSRDSTYEQYF.

The chain combines TRBV6-1 with TRBJ2-7; 8 bases match TRBD1. The CDR3 covers 15 residues. The germline CDR1 and CDR2 sequences are MNHNS and SASEGT. Unmatched junction bases numbered 6, after V lost 1 base and J lost 4 bases. CDR3 in amino acids: CASSEGAGGWYEQYF. DNA of the CDR3: TGTGCCAGCAGTGAAGGTGCAGGGGGCTGGTACGAGCAGTACTTC.

The CDR3: CASSLEGLESSYNEQFF. For the CDR3, the DNA is TGCGCCAGCAGCTTGGAGGGGCTAGAGAGCTCCTACAATGAGCAGTTCTTC. The rearrangement links TRBV5-1 to TRBJ2-1; maybe TRBD1 (5 bases). Germline CDR1 and CDR2: SGHRS and YFSETQ. The CDR3 spans 17 residues. Deletions cut 0 bases from V and 0 bases from J, with 13 bases between.

The J gene is TRBJ2-3, the V gene TRBV21-1. TRBV21-1 is recorded as a pseudogene. The CDR3 spans 13 residues. The CDR3 is CASSVRMADTQYF. The CDR3 DNA follows: TGTGCCAGCAGCGTTCGAATGGCAGATACGCAGTATTTT.

The V and J genes are TRBV10-3 and TRBJ1-1; TRBD1 might be the D (5 bases). CDR3 length: 13 residues. Germline values: CDR1 ENHRY, CDR2 SYGVKD. The V and J ends lost 0 bases and 7 bases respectively, with 9 bases between them. The CDR3 region has the DNA TGTGCCATCAGTGAGTCGTTCGGGGGTGAAGCTTTCTTT. As protein: CAISESFGGEAFF.